This T cell receptor beta chain was captured by sequencing in a study of OX40 agonist ivuxolimab in advanced cancers. For the study at large: Three partial responders included one hepatocellular carcinoma patient and two cutaneous melanoma patients.

Germline V CDR1 and CDR2: MDHEN, SYDVKM. This CDR3 comprises 10 residues. Trimming took 5 bases from V and 5 from J, leaving 1 base between them. TCRdb's copy holds only in-frame clones and misses some; the assay was immunoSEQ multiplex PCR. The sample has approximately 21,000 clones; around 80% are singletons. The source of this sequence is an adult with an advanced solid tumor such as melanoma, head and neck, liver or kidney cancer. The chain has TRBV28 and TRBJ2-1; D gene unclear. Sequencing was performed on CD4+ or CD8+ T cells sorted from blood, taken in a trial of the OX40 agonist ivuxolimab. As DNA, the CDR3 is TGTGCCAGCAGTAACAATGAGCAGTTCTTC. As protein: CASSNNEQFF. Full variable domain (missing parts from reference TRBV28 and TRBJ2-1): DVKVTQSSRYLVKRTGEKVFLECVQDMDHENMFWYRQDPGLGLRLIYFSYDVKMKEKGDIPEGYSVSREKKERFSLILESASTNQTSMYLCASSNNEQFFGPGTRLTVL.